The T cell receptor beta chain under discussion was sequenced for a study of regulatory T cells in long-lasting Graves disease. The ends lost 7 bases at V and 4 bases at J; junction bases unmatched: 10. The germline V gene encodes CDR1 MNHNS and CDR2 SASEGT. The CDR3 extends over 16 amino acids. With iRepertoire HTBI primers and Arm-PCR of CDR3 regions, TCR beta libraries were built. TCRdb ran MiXCR on the multiplex PCR reads and lists one entry per CDR3 protein. The table includes 200,000 to 250,000 distinct CDR3 sequences, around 20% detected once. Time point indicated: newly diagnosed GD, antithyroid drugs for less than 3 months. TCR sequences were obtained from RNA taken from PBMCs. Study conclusions and caveats: There was favoring of TRBV28, TRBJ1-2 and TRBJ2-5 in persistent disease.

A word on this clonotype: As yet, its antigen is unknown.

These data were also reused for a study on T cells in Graves' hyperthyroidism and ophthalmopathy.

Sequenced material: peripheral blood mononuclear cells (PBMCs), taken at new diagnosis, from a patient treated with antithyroid drugs. The source of this sequence is a woman aged 25 to 39 with Graves disease. V usage is TRBV6-1 and J usage is TRBJ2-3; 11 bases line up with TRBD2. The CDR3 bases are TGTGCCAGCACCGCCCTAGCGGGAGGCCGTCCAGATACGCAGTATTTT. This codes for CASTALAGGRPDTQYF.